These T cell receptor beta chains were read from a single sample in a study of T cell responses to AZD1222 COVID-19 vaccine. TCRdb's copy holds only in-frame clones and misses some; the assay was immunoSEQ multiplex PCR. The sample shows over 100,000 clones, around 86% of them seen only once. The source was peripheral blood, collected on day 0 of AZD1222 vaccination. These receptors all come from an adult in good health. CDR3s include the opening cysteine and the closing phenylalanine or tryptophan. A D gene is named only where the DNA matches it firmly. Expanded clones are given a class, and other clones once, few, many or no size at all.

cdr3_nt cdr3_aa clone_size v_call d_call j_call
TGTGCCAGCAGCTTAGTTGCGGGAGGCTACAATGAGCAGTTCTTC CASSLVAGGYNEQFF NA TRBV7-2 TRBD2 TRBJ2-1
TGTGCCAGCAGTTACGGCGGCGGGGTCCCAGATACGCAGTATTTT CASSYGGGVPDTQYF NA TRBV6-5 NA TRBJ2-3
TGTGCCAGCAATTACTACAGGGGAGGCAATTCACCCCTCCACTTT CASNYYRGGNSPLHF once TRBV6-6 TRBD1 TRBJ1-6
TGTGCCAGTAGGCAGGGAGCCGCCAAAAACATTCAGTACTTC CASRQGAAKNIQYF NA TRBV19 NA TRBJ2-4
TGCGCCAGCAGCCAAGATCCTTCCGGATTAGGGAATTCACCCCTCCACTTT CASSQDPSGLGNSPLHF NA TRBV4-1 NA TRBJ1-6
TGTGCCAGCAGACAAACAACAAGTAGGAGAGGCTACACCTTC CASRQTTSRRGYTF NA TRBV6-5 NA TRBJ1-2
TGTGCCAGCAGCCTGAGACAGGGGAGCACTGAAGCTTTCTTT CASSLRQGSTEAFF NA TRBV7-2 TRBD1 TRBJ1-1
TGTGCCAGCAGTAACGGGGACGGCACGGAAGCTTTCTTT CASSNGDGTEAFF NA TRBV28 NA TRBJ1-1
TGTGCCAGCAGTTCCGAATGGGGAGGGAGACAGCCCCAGCATTTT CASSSEWGGRQPQHF few TRBV27 NA TRBJ1-5
TGCGCCAGCAGCCAAGTCGCCAGTCCGATCCGCTACACCTTC CASSQVASPIRYTF NA TRBV4-1 NA TRBJ1-2
TGTGCCAGCAGGCGGCGGGCTAGTAACGATGAGCAGTTCTTC CASRRRASNDEQFF NA TRBV27 NA TRBJ2-1
TGCAGTGCTAGTCCTCGGAGGGGGAGTCGGGAAAAACTGTTTTTT CSASPRRGSREKLFF NA TRBV20-1 NA TRBJ1-4
TGTGCCATCAGTGCGCGGGCTGACGGCTACACCTTC CAISARADGYTF few TRBV10-3 NA TRBJ1-2
TGTGCCACCAGCAGAGCATCCGAGACAGCTTTCTTT CATSRASETAFF NA TRBV15 NA TRBJ1-1
TGTGCCAGCAGTCTCCGATCTAGCGGGAGGGCCGCGGGAGAGCAGTTCTTC CASSLRSSGRAAGEQFF NA TRBV6-2/TRBV6-3 TRBD2 TRBJ2-1
TGTGCCAGCAGTTTAATGAACGAGCAGTACTTC CASSLMNEQYF few TRBV28 NA TRBJ2-7
TGTGCCAGCAGCGAGCGACTAGCGGGAGGGCAGTTGAATGAGCAGTTCTTC CASSERLAGGQLNEQFF NA TRBV21-1 NA TRBJ2-1
TGTGCCAGTAGTATTTACGCGGATAGCAATCAGCCCCAGCATTTT CASSIYADSNQPQHF once TRBV19 NA TRBJ1-5
TGTGCCAGCAGTTACTCCCAGGGACAGGGCCACTACGAGCAGTACTTC CASSYSQGQGHYEQYF NA TRBV6-5 TRBD1 TRBJ2-7
TGTGCCAGCAGCGTAGGAGAGAATCAGCCCCAGCATTTT CASSVGENQPQHF NA TRBV9 NA TRBJ1-5
TGTGCCAGCAGCTCCATGGGGGCGAGAGGGGAGCTGTTTTTT CASSSMGARGELFF NA TRBV6-5 NA TRBJ2-2
TGTGCCAGCAGCTCTCCGGGACAGGGACCGAACACTGAAGCTTTCTTT CASSSPGQGPNTEAFF NA TRBV5-4 TRBD1 TRBJ1-1
TGCAGTGCTAGATTAAACACTGAAGCTTTCTTT CSARLNTEAFF NA TRBV20-1 NA TRBJ1-1
TGTGCCAGCAGCCAAGGACAGAGGTCTCCCAGTAAAGGGTATGGTGAGCAGTTCTTC CASSQGQRSPSKGYGEQFF NA TRBV7-8 NA TRBJ2-1
TGTGCCAGCAGTTTCTCAGTTAGGACAGGGTCTAACTATGGCTACACCTTC CASSFSVRTGSNYGYTF NA TRBV28 TRBD1 TRBJ1-2
TGTGCCAGTTCGGCTAGCGGGGTCTACGAGCAGTACTTC CASSASGVYEQYF once TRBV3-1/TRBV3-2 TRBD2 TRBJ2-7